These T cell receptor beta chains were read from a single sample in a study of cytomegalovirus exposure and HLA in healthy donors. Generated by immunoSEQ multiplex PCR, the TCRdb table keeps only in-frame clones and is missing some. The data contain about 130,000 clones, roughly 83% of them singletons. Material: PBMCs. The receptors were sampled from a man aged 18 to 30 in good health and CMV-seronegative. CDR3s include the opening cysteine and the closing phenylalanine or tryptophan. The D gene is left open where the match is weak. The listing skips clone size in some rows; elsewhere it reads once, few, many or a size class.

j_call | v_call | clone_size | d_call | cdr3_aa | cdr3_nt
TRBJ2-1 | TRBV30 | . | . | CAWAGNGRPSYNEQFF | TGTGCCTGGGCGGGGAACGGGAGACCCTCCTACAATGAGCAGTTCTTC
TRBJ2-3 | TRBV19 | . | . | CASSIVAGIATDTQYF | TGTGCCAGTAGTATCGTGGCGGGAATCGCGACAGATACGCAGTATTTT
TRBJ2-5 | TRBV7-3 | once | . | CASSLQPAPRETQYF | TGTGCCAGCAGCTTACAGCCGGCCCCTAGGGAGACCCAGTACTTC
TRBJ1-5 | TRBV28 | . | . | CASRLTSSSNQPQHF | TGTGCCAGCAGACTGACATCTTCGTCCAATCAGCCCCAGCATTTT
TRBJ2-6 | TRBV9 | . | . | CASSDPGPRGGPGANVLTF | TGTGCCAGCAGCGACCCGGGCCCTCGGGGTGGGCCTGGGGCCAACGTCCTGACTTTC
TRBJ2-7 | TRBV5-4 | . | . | CASSLAARKHSYEQYF | TGTGCCAGCAGCTTGGCCGCCAGGAAACACTCCTACGAGCAGTACTTC
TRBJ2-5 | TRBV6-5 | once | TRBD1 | CASSPRTGNQETQYF | TGTGCCAGCAGTCCGCGGACAGGGAACCAAGAGACCCAGTACTTC
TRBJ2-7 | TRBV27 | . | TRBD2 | CASSPSGLAGVTGSYEQYF | TGTGCCAGCAGTCCTTCTGGACTAGCGGGAGTAACGGGCTCCTACGAGCAGTACTTC
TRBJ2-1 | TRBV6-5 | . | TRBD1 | CASSYWDRVDEQFF | TGTGCCAGCAGTTACTGGGACAGGGTGGATGAGCAGTTCTTC
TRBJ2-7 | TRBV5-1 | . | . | CASSLIGQRPEQYF | TGCGCCAGCAGCTTAATCGGACAGCGTCCCGAGCAGTACTTC
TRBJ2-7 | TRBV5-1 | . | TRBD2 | CASSSGLAGGLGSYEQYF | TGCGCCAGCAGCTCGGGACTAGCGGGAGGACTTGGCTCCTACGAGCAGTACTTC
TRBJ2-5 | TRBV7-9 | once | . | CASSLGQEGTQYF | TGTGCCAGCAGCTTAGGGCAGGAGGGGACCCAGTACTTC
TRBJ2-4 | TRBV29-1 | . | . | CSVEGGAKNIQYF | TGCAGCGTCGAGGGGGGGGCCAAAAACATTCAGTACTTC
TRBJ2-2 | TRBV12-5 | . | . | CASGPGPLSTGELFF | TGTGCTAGTGGTCCCGGTCCCCTGAGCACCGGGGAGCTGTTTTTT
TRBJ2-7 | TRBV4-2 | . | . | CASSQEWGLSSYEQYF | TGTGCCAGCAGCCAAGAATGGGGGCTCAGCTCCTACGAGCAGTACTTC
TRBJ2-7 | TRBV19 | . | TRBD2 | CASSIGGRHNYEQYF | TGTGCCAGTAGTATCGGCGGGAGGCACAACTACGAGCAGTACTTC
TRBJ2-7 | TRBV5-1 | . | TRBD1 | CASSLVTGALEQYF | TGCGCCAGCAGCTTGGTGACAGGGGCCTTGGAGCAGTACTTC
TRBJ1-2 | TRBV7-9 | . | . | CASSLVYQGYDYTF | TGTGCCAGCAGCTTAGTCTACCAGGGGTATGACTACACCTTC
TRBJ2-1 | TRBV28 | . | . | CASSLWRDYNEQFF | TGTGCCAGCAGTTTATGGCGGGACTACAATGAGCAGTTCTTC
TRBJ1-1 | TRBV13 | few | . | CASSLRGDGGTEAFF | TGTGCCAGCAGCTTACGAGGAGATGGCGGCACTGAAGCTTTCTTT
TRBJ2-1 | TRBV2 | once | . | CASEGAKTNEQFF | TGTGCCAGCGAAGGGGCGAAGACCAATGAGCAGTTCTTC
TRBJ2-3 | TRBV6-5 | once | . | CATGSWSDTQYF | TGTGCCACCGGGAGTTGGTCAGATACGCAGTATTTT
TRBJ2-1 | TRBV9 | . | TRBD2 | CASSVGLAGVNEQFF | TGTGCCAGCAGCGTCGGACTAGCGGGAGTCAATGAGCAGTTCTTC
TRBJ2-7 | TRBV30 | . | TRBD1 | CAWNLQGAREQYF | TGTGCCTGGAATCTACAGGGGGCGAGGGAGCAGTACTTC
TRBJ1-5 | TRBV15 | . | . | CATSRDLGSFRSSSNQPQHF | TGTGCCACCAGCAGAGATTTGGGCAGTTTCCGGTCTTCCTCTAATCAGCCCCAGCATTTT
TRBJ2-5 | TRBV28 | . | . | CASSLSAGTNLQETQYF | TGTGCCAGCAGTTTATCGGCAGGGACAAACCTACAAGAGACCCAGTACTTC
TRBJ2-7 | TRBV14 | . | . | CASSQDGPGQVYF | TGTGCCAGCAGCCAAGATGGGCCAGGGCAAGTGTACTTC
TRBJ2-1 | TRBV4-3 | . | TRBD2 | CASSQVTSGAANEQFF | TGCGCCAGCAGCCAAGTGACTAGCGGGGCCGCTAATGAGCAGTTCTTC
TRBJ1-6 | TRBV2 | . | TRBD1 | CASRRDSNSPLHF | TGTGCCAGCAGACGGGACAGCAATTCACCCCTCCACTTT
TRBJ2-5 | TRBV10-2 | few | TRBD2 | CASRGTSGRGWETQYF | TGCGCCAGCAGGGGGACTAGCGGGAGAGGTTGGGAGACCCAGTACTTC
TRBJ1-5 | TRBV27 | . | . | CASSSRAGDPYSNQPQHF | TGTGCCAGCAGTTCACGGGCAGGGGACCCCTATAGCAATCAGCCCCAGCATTTT
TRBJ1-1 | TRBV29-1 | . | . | CSVVDSSNTEAFF | TGCAGCGTAGTTGACAGTTCGAACACTGAAGCTTTCTTT
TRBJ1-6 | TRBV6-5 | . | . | CASNTDSSYNSPLHF | TGTGCCAGCAATACAGACAGCTCCTATAATTCACCCCTCCACTTT
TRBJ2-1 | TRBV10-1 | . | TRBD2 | CASSESSSGRIIEQFF | TGCGCCAGCAGTGAGTCATCTAGCGGGAGAATAATTGAGCAGTTCTTC
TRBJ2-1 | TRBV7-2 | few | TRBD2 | CASSGTSGPYNEQFF | TGTGCCAGCAGCGGGACTAGCGGGCCCTACAATGAGCAGTTCTTC